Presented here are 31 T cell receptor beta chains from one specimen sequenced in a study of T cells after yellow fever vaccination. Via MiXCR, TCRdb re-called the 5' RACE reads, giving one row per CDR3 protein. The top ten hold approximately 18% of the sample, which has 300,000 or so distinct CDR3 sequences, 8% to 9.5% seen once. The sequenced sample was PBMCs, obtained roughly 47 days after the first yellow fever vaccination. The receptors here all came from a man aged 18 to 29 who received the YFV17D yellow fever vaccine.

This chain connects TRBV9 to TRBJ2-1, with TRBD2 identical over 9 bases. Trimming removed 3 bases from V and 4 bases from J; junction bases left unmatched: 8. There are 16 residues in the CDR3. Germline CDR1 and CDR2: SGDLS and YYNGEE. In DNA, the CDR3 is TGTGCCAGCAGCGGACCGCGGGGGGGTTCGTACAATGAGCAGTTCTTC. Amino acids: CASSGPRGGSYNEQFF.

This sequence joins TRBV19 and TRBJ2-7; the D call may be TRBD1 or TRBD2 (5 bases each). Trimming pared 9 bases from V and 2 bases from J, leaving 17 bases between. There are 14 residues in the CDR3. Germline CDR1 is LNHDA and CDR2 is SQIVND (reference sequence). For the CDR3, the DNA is TGTGCCAGCCTCACGGGGACCCTAACCTACGAGCAGTACGTC. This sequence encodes CASLTGTLTYEQYV.

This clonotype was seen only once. CDR3: CASSSLLFVGEAFF. In nucleotides, the CDR3 is TGTGCCAGCAGTTCCCTATTATTCGTGGGTGAAGCTTTCTTT. This sequence joins TRBV6-2 or TRBV6-3 and TRBJ1-1; D is unclear. The V gene lost 4 bases and the J gene lost 7 bases, with 16 bases spanning the gap. The CDR3 is 14 residues long. Germline V lookup: CDR1 MNHEY, CDR2 SVGEGT.

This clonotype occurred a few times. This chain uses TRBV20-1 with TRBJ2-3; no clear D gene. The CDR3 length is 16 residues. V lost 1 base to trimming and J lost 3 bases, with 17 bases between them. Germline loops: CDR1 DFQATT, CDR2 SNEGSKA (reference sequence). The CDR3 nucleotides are TGCAGTGCTAGAGTCCCCTCCCGGCCGAGGACAGATACGCAGTATTTT. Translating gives CSARVPSRPRTDTQYF.

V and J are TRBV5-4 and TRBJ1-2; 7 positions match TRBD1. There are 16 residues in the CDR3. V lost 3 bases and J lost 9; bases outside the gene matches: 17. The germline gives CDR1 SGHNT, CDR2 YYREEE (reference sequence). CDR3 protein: CASSSTRGQPFMSYTF. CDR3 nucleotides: TGTGCCAGCAGCTCGACCCGGGGACAGCCCTTTATGAGCTACACCTTC.

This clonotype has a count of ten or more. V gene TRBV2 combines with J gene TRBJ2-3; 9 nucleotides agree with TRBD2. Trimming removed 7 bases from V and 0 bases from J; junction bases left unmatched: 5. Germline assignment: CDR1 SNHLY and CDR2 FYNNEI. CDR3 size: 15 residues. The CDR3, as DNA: TGTGCCAGCAATAGCGGGGGAGATAGCACAGATACGCAGTATTTT. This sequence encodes CASNSGGDSTDTQYF.

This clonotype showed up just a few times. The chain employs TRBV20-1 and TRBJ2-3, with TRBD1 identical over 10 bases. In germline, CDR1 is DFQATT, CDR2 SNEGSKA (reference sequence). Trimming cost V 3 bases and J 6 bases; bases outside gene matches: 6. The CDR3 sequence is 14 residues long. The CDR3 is CSASFGTGDDTQYF. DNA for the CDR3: TGCAGTGCTAGCTTCGGGACAGGGGACGATACGCAGTATTTT.

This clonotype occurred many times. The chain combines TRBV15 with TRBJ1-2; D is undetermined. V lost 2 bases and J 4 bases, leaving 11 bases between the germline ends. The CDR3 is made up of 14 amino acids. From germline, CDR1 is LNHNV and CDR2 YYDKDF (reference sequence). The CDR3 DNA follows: TGTGCCACCAGCAGAACCACCCCAGGCTATGGCTACACCTTC. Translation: CATSRTTPGYGYTF.

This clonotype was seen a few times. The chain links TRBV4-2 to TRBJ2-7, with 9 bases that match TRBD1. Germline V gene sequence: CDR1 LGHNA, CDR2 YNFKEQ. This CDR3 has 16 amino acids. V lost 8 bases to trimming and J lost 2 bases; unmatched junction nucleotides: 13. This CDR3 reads CASQKEVGQGTYEQYF. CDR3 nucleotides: TGTGCCAGCCAAAAAGAGGTTGGACAGGGGACCTACGAGCAGTACTTC.

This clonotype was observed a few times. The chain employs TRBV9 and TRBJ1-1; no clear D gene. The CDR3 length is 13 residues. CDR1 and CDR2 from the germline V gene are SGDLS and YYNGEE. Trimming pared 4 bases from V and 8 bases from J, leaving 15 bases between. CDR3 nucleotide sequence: TGTGCCAGCAGCCCCCCTTTGTCGGGAGAAGCTTTCTTT. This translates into CASSPPLSGEAFF.

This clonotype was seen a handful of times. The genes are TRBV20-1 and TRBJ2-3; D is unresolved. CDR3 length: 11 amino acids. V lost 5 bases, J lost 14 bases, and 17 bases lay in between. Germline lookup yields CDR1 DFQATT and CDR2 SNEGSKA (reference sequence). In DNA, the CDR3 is TGCAGTGCTGCCATTATACGCAGTGGGTATTTT. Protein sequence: CSAAIIRSGYF.

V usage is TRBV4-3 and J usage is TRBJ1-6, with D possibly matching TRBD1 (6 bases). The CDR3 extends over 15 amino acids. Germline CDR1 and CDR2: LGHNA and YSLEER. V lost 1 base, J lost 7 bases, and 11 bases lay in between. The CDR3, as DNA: TGCGCCAGCAGCCAAGCCTGGACAGACAATTCACCCCTCCACTTT. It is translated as CASSQAWTDNSPLHF.

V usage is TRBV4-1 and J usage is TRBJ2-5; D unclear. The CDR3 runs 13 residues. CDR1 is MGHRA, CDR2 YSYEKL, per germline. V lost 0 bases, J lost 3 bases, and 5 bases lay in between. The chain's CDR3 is CASSQDPEETQYF. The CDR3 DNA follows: TGCGCCAGCAGCCAAGATCCGGAAGAGACCCAGTACTTC.

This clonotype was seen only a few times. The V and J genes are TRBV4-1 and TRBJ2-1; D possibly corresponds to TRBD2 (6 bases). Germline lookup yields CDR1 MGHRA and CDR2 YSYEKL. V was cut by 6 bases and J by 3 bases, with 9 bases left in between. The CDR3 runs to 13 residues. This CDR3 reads CASRPGDYNEQFF. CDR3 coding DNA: TGCGCCAGCAGACCGGGGGACTACAATGAGCAGTTCTTC.

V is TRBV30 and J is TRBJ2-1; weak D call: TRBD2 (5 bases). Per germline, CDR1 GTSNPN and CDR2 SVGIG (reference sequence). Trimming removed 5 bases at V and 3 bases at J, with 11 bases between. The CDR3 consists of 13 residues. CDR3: CAWGSGYYNEQFF. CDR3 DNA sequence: TGTGCCTGGGGAAGCGGCTACTACAATGAGCAGTTCTTC.

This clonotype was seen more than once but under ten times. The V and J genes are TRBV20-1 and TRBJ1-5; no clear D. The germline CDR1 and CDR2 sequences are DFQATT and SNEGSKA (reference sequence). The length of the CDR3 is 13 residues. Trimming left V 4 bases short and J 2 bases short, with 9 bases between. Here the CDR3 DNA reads TGCAGTGCTAAAAGGGAGGGCAATCAGCCCCAGCATTTT. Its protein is CSAKREGNQPQHF.

CDR3 sequence: CASRSRDRNTEAFF. DNA for the CDR3: TGTGCCAGTAGATCCCGGGACAGGAACACTGAAGCTTTCTTT. The V gene is TRBV19, the J gene TRBJ1-1; 7 bases match TRBD1. CDR3 length: 14 residues. V dropped 6 bases and J dropped 1; count of bases not matched to a gene: 5. Germline V gene sequence: CDR1 LNHDA, CDR2 SQIVND (reference sequence).

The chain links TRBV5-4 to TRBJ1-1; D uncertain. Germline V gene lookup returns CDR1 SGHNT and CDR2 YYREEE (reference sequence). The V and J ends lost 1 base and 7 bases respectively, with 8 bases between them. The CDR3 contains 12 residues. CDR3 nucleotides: TGTGCCAGCAGCTTGTCCGGCTATGAAGCTTTCTTT. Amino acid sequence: CASSLSGYEAFF.

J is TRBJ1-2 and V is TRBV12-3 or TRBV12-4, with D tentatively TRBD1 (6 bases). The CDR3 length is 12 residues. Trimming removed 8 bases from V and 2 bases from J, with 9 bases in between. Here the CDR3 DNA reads TGTGCCAGCGGAGACAGGAACTATGGCTACACCTTC. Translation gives CASGDRNYGYTF.

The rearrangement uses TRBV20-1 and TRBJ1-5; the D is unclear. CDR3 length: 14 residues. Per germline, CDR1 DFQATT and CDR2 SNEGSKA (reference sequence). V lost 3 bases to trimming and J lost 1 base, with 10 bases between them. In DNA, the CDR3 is TGCAGTGCTAGGCGAGGTAAAAGCAATCAGCCCCAGCATTTT. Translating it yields CSARRGKSNQPQHF.

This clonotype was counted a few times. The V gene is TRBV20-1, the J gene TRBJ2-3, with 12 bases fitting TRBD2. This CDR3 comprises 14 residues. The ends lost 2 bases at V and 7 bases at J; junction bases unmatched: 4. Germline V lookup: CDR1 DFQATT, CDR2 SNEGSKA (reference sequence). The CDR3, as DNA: TGCAGTGCTAGACCTAGCGGGGGGGCATATACGCAGTATTTT. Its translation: CSARPSGGAYTQYF.

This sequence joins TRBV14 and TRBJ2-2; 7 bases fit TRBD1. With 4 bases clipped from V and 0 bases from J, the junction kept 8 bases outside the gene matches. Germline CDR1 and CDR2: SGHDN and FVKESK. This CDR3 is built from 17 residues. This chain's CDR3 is CASSPLQGLTNTGELFF. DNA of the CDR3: TGTGCCAGCAGCCCCCTACAGGGGCTAACGAACACCGGGGAGCTGTTTTTT.

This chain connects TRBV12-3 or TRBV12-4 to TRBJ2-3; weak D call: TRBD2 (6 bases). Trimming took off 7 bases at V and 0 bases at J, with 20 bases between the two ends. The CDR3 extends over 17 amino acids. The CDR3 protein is CASTLSSAGPSTDTQYF. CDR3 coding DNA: TGTGCCAGCACCCTCTCCTCGGCGGGGCCTAGCACAGATACGCAGTATTTT.

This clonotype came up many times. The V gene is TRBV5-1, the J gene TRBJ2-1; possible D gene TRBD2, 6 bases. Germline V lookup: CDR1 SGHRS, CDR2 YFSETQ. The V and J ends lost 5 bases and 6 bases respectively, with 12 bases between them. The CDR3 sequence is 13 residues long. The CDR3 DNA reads TGCGCCAGCAGTCCCGGGACTCTCAATGAGCAGTTCTTC. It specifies CASSPGTLNEQFF.

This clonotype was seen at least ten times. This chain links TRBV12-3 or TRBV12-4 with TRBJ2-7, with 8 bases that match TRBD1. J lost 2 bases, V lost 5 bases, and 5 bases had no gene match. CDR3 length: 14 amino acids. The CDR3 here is CASSLGQGPYEQYV. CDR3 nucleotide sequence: TGTGCCAGCAGTCTCGGACAGGGCCCCTACGAGCAGTACGTC.

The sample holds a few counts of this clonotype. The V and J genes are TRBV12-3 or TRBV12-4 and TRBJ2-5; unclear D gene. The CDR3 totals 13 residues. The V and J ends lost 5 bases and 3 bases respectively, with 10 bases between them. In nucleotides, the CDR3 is TGTGCCAGCAGTCCCGCTGCAGAAGAGACCCAGTACTTC. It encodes CASSPAAEETQYF.

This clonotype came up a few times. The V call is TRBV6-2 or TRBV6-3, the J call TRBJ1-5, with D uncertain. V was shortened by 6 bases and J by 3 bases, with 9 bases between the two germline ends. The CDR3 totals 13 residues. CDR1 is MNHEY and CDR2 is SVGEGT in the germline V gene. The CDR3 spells CASRDTPNQPQHF. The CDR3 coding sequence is TGTGCCAGCAGAGACACGCCCAATCAGCCCCAGCATTTT.

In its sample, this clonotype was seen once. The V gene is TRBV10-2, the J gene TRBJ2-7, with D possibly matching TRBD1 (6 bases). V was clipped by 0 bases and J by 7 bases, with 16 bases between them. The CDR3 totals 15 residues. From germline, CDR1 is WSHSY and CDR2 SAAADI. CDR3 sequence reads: CASSESGRGVDEQYV. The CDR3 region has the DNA TGCGCCAGCAGTGAGTCGGGCAGGGGTGTGGATGAGCAGTACGTC.

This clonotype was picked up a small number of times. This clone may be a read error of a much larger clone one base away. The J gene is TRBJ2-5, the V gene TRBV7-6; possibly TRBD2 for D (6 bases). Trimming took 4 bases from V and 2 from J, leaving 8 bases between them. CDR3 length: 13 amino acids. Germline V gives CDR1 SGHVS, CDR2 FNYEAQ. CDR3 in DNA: TGTGCCAGCAGCTCGGACTATCAAGAGACCCAGTACTTC. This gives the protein CASSSDYQETQYF.

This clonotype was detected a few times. For the CDR3, the DNA is TGTGCCAGTGGCCCCCGTGACCTGAGCTCCTACAATGAGCAGTTCTTC. Protein product: CASGPRDLSSYNEQFF. The chain couples TRBV19 to TRBJ2-1; D is unclear. CDR1 and CDR2 from the germline V gene are LNHDA and SQIVND (reference sequence). Trimming took off 8 bases at V and 0 bases at J, with 17 bases between the two ends. The CDR3 length is 16 residues.

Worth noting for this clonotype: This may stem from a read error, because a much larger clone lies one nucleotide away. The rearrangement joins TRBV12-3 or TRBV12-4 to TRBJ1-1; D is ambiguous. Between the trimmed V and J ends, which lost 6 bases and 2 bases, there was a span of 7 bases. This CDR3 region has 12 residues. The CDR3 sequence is CASSPINTEAFF. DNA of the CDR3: TGTGCCAGCAGCCCGATCAACACTGAAGCTTTCTTT.